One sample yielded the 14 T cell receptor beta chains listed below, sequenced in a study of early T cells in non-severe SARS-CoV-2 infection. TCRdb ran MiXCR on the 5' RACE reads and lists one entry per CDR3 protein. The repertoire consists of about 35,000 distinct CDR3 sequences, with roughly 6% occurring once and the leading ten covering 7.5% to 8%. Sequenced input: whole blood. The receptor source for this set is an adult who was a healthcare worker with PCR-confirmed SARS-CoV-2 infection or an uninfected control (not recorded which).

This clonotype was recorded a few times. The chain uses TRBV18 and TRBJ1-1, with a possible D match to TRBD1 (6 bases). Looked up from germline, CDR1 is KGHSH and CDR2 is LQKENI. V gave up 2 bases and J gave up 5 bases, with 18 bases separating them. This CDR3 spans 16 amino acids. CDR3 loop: CASSPSINREGTEAFF. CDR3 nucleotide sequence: TGTGCCAGCTCACCATCGATAAACAGGGAAGGGACTGAAGCTTTCTTT.

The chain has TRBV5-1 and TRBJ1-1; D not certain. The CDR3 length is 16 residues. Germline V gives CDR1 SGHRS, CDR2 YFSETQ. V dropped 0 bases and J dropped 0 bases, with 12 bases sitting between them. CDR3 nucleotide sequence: TGCGCCAGCAGCTTGGGGTGGAATTTCCTGAACACTGAAGCTTTCTTT. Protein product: CASSLGWNFLNTEAFF.

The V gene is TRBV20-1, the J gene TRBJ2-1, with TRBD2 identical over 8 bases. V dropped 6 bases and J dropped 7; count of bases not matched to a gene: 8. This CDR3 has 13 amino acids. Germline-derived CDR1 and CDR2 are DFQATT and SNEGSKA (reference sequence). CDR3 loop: CSATTGTSNEQFF. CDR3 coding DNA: TGCAGTGCGACCACCGGGACTAGTAATGAGCAGTTCTTC.

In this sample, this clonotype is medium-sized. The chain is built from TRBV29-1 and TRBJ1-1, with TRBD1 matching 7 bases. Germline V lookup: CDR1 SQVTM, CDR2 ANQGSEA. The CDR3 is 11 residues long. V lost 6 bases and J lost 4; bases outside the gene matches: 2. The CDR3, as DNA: TGCAGCGTGACAGGGAGCACTGAAGCTTTCTTT. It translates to CSVTGSTEAFF. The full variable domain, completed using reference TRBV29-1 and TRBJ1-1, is SAVISQKPSRDICQRGTSLTIQCQVDSQVTMMFWYRQQPGQSLTLIATANQGSEATYESGFVIDKFPISRPNLTFSTLTVSNMSPEDSSIYLCSVTGSTEAFFGQGTRLTVV.

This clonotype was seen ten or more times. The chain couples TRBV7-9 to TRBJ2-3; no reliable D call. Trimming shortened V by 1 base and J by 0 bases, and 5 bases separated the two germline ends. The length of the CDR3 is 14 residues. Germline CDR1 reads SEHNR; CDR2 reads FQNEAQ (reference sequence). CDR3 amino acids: CASSLDRSTDTQYF. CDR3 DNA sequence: TGTGCCAGCAGCTTAGATAGGAGCACAGATACGCAGTATTTT. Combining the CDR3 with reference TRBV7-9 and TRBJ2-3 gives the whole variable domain DTGVSQNPRHKITKRGQNVTFRCDPISEHNRLYWYRQTLGQGPEFLTYFQNEAQLEKSRLLSDRFSAERPKGSFSTLEIQRTEQGDSAMYLCASSLDRSTDTQYFGPGTRLTVL.

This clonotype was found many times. CDR3 sequence: CASSQISGTETQYF. Here the CDR3 DNA reads TGTGCCAGCAGCCAAATTTCCGGGACAGAGACCCAGTACTTC. The chain is built from TRBV3-1 and TRBJ2-5; D tentatively fits TRBD1 or TRBD2 (5 bases each). This CDR3 comprises 14 residues. Germline V gene sequence: CDR1 LGHDT, CDR2 YNNKEL (reference sequence). V was clipped by 2 bases and J by 4 bases, with 11 bases between them.

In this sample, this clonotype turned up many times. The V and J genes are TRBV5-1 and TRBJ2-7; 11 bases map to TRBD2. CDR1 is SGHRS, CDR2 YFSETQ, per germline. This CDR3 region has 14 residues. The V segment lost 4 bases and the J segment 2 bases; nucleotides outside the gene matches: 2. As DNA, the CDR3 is TGCGCCAGCAGCCTACTAGCGGGAGCCTACGAGCAGTACTTC. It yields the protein CASSLLAGAYEQYF.

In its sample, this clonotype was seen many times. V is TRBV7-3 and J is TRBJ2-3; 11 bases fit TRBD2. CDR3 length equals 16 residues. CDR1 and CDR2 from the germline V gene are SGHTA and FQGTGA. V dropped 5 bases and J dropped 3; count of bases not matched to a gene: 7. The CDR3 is CASSPRVAGGTDTQYF. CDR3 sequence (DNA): TGTGCCAGCAGCCCAAGGGTAGCGGGGGGGACAGATACGCAGTATTTT.

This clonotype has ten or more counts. CDR3 in DNA: TGTGCCATCAGTGAGTCCACAGGGGGCGCTGGGGCCAACGTCCTGACTTTC. It is translated as CAISESTGGAGANVLTF. The gene calls are TRBV10-3 and TRBJ2-6; 9 bases align to TRBD1. Germline CDR1 ENHRY, CDR2 SYGVKD. V lost 0 bases and J lost 2; bases outside the gene matches: 2. The CDR3 runs 17 residues.

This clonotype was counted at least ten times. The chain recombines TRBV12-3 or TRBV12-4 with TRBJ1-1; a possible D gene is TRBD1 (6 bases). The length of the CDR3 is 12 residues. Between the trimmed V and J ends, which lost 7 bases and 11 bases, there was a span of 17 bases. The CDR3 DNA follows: TGTGCCAGCACTAGCTTGGGGGCCCCCGCTTTCTTT. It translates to CASTSLGAPAFF.

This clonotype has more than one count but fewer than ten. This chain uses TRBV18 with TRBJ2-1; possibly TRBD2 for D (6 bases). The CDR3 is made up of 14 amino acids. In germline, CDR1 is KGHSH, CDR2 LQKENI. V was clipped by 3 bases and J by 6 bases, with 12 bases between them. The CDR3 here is CASSPETSINEQFF. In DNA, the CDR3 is TGTGCCAGCTCACCGGAAACTAGCATCAATGAGCAGTTCTTC.

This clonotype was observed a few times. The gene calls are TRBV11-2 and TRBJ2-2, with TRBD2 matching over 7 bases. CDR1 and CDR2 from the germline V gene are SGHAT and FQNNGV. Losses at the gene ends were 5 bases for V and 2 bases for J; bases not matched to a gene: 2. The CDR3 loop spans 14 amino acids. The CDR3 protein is CASSGTTNTGELFF. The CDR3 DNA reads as TGTGCCAGCAGCGGGACTACCAACACCGGGGAGCTGTTTTTT.

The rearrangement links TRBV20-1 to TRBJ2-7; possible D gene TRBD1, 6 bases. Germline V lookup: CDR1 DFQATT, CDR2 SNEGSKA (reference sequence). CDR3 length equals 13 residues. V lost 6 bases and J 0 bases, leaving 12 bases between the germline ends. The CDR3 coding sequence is TGCAGTGCGGAAACACAGGGCTCCTACGAGCAGTACTTC. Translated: CSAETQGSYEQYF.

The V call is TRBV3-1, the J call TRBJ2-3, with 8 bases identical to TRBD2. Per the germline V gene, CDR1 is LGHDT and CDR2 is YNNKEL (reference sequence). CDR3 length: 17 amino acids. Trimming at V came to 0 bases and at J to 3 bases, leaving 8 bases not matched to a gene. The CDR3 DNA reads TGTGCCAGCAGCCAAGAAACTACAGCGGGGGAGACAGATACGCAGTATTTT. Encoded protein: CASSQETTAGETDTQYF.